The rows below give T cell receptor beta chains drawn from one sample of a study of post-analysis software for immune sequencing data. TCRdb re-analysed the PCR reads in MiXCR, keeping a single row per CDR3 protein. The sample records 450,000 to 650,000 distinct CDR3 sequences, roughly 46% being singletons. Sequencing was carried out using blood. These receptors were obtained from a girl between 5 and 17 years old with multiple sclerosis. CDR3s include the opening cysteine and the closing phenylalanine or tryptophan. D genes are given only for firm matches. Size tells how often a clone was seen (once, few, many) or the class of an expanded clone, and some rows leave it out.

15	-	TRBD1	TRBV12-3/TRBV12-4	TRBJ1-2	TGTGCCAGCTTTCTGCTTGGCAGGGGGACCTATGGCTACACCTTC	CASFLLGRGTYGYTF
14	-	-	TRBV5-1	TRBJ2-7	TGCGCCAGCAGCTTCTCGACTTCTCAATACGAGCAGTACTTC	CASSFSTSQYEQYF
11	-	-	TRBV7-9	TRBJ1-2	TGTGCCAGCGAAGGGACGTCTGGCTACACCTTC	CASEGTSGYTF
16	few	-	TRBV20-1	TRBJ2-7	TGCAGTGCTAGAACCTTGGAGGACCGGACCTCCTACGAGCAGTACTTC	CSARTLEDRTSYEQYF
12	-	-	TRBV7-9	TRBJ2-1	TGTGCCAGCAACCCGCCTTACAATGAGCAGTTCTTC	CASNPPYNEQFF
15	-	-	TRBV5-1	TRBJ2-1	TGCGCCAGCAGCCCTGACGCCAGCTCCTACAATGAGCAGTTCTTC	CASSPDASSYNEQFF
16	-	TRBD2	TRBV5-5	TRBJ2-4	TGTGCCAGCAGCTTCCGGACTAGCGGGACTACGAAGGAGCAGGACTTC	CASSFRTSGTTKEQDF
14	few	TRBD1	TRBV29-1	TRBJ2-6	TGCAGCGGGAAGACAGGGGACGGGGCCAACGTCCTGACTTTC	CSGKTGDGANVLTF
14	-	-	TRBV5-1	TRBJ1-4	TGCGCCAGCACCGACCTCGGAACTAATGAAAAACTGTTTTTT	CASTDLGTNEKLFF
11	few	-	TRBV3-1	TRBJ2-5	TGTGCCAGCAGCAACACCCAGGAGCAGTACTTC	CASSNTQEQYF
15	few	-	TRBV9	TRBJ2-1	TGTGCCAGCAGCGGAGACGCGAGCTCCTACAATGAGCAGTTCTTC	CASSGDASSYNEQFF
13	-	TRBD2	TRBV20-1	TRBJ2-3	TGCAGTGCCCGGGGGGGTGTAGGAGATACGCAGTATTTT	CSARGGVGDTQYF
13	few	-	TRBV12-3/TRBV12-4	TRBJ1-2	TGTGCCAGCAGTAGGGACATAAACTATGGCTACACCTTC	CASSRDINYGYTF
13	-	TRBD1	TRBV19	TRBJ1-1	TGTGCCACTCACAGGGGTTATTTGGCTGAAGCTTTCTTT	CATHRGYLAEAFF
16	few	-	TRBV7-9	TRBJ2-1	TGTGCCAGCAGGCCCACCGGGACTGGAGCCTACAATGAGCAGTTCTTC	CASRPTGTGAYNEQFF
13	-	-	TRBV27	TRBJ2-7	TGTGCCAGCAGCCCTGGCAGGGTCGACGAGCAGTACTTC	CASSPGRVDEQYF
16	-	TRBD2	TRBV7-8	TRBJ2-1	TGTGCCAGCAGTCAGTCGGCGGGAGGGACATACAATGAGCAGTTCTTC	CASSQSAGGTYNEQFF
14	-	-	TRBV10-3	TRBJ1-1	TGTGCCATCAGTGAAAGGGGCTACGACACTGAAGCTTTCTTT	CAISERGYDTEAFF
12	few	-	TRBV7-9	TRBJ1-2	TGTGCCAGCAGCTTAGAGGACATTGGCTACACCTTC	CASSLEDIGYTF
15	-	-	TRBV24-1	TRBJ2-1	TGTGCCACCAGTGATAAATTCGGCCTGCTCCCGGAGCAGTTCTTC	CATSDKFGLLPEQFF
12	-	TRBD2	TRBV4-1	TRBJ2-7	TGCGCCAGCAGCCGCGGGGGAGGCGAGCAGTACTTC	CASSRGGGEQYF
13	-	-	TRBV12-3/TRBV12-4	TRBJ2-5	TGTGCCAGCACAAAAGGGACGGGGGAGACCCAGTACTTC	CASTKGTGETQYF
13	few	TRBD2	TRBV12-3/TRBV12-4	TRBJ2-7	TGTGCCAGCAGGCCTAGCGGACACTACGAGCAGTACTTC	CASRPSGHYEQYF
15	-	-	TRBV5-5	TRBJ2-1	TGTGCCAGCAGCCCGGGAGTGGGAACGTACAATGAGCGGTTCTTC	CASSPGVGTYNERFF
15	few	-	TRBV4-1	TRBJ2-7	TGCGCCAGCAGCCAAGTAAGCTTTCACTCCTACGAGCAGTACTTC	CASSQVSFHSYEQYF
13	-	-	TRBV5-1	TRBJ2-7	TGCGCCAGCAGCCGCGGGATGGGCTACGAGCAGTACTTC	CASSRGMGYEQYF
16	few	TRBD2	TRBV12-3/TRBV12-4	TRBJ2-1	TGTGCCAGCAGTCCCACTAGCGGTAGCTCCTACAATGAGCAGTTCTTC	CASSPTSGSSYNEQFF
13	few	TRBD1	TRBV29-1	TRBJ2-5	TGCAGCGCCGACAGGGGGCCGGAGGAGACCCAGTACTTC	CSADRGPEETQYF
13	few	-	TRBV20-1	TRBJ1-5	TGCAGTGCTAGACCCTTGAGCAATCAGCCCCAGCATTTT	CSARPLSNQPQHF
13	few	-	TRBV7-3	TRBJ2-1	TGTGCCAGCAGCCTGAACAGGGTAGGCGAGCAGTTCTTC	CASSLNRVGEQFF
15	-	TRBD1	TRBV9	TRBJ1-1	TGTGCCAGCAGCGCCTCGGGACAGACGAACACTGAAGCTTTCTTT	CASSASGQTNTEAFF
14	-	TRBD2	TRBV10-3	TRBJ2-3	TGTGCCATCGGGACTAGCCAAAGCACAGATACGCAGTATTTT	CAIGTSQSTDTQYF
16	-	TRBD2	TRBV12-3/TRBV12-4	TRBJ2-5	TGTGCCAGCAGTTTATATCGGGAGGGCCAGGGAGAGACCCAGTACTTC	CASSLYREGQGETQYF